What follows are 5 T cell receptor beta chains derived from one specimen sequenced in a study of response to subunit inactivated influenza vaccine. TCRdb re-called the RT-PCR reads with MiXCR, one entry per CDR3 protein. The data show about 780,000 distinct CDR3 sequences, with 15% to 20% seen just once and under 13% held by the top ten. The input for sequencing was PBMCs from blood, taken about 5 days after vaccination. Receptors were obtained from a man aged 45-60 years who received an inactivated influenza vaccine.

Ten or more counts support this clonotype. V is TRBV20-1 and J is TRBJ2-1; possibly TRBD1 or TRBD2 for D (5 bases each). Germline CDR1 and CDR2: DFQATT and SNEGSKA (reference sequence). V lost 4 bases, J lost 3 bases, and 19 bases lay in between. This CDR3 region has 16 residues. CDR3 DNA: TGCAGTGCTAAACCCCTAAGAGGGGTCGGCTACAATGAGCAGTTCTTC. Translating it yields CSAKPLRGVGYNEQFF.

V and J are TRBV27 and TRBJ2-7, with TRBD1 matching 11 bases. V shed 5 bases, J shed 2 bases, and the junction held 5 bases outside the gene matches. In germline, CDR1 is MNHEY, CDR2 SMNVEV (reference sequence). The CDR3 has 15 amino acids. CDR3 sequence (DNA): TGTGCCAGCAGTAAACCGGGACAGGGGGCCTACGAGCAGTACTTC. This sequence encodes CASSKPGQGAYEQYF.

The CDR3 DNA is TGTGCCAGCGGAAGAGAATACTTAGATACGCAGTATTTT. This codes for CASGREYLDTQYF. The chain employs TRBV25-1 and TRBJ2-3; D is uncertain. V was pared by 8 bases and J by 5 bases, with 14 bases between. The CDR3 is made up of 13 amino acids. From germline, CDR1 is MGHDK and CDR2 SYGVNS.

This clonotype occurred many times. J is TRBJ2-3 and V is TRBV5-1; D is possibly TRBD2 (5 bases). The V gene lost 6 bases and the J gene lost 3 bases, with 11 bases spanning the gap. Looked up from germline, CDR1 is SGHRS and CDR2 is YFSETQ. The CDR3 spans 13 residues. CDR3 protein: CASTQLGTDTQYF. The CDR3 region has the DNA TGCGCCAGCACCCAACTAGGGACAGATACGCAGTATTTT.

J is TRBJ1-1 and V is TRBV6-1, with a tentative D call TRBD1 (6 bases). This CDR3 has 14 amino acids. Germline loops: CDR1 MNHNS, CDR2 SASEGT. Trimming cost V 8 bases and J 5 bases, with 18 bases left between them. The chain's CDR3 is CASGSGGRGTEAFF. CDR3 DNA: TGTGCCAGCGGCTCGGGGGGGCGCGGGACTGAAGCTTTCTTT.